One T cell receptor beta chain is described in this entry. Its antigen is as yet unknown. These data come from a study of shared clonotypes between healthy human individuals. Study-wide results and caveats: The study found lower generation probabilities in non-shared clonotypes than in those shared by all four donors. Clonotype sharing across donors was expected to vary with sequencing depth.

Original processing notes: Filtering differed because ImmunoSEQ produced junction-only sequences that carried no quality scores. Using immunoSEQ multiplex PCR, the repertoire was profiled, and TCRdb retains in-frame clones only, with some absent. V and J calls and clone size are copied from that table; D and trimming were computed from the DNA. The table has about 1 million clones, 60% to 80% seen once; the top ten hold roughly 1.5%. The germline CDR1 and CDR2 sequences are SGDLS and YYNGEE. V was trimmed by 2 bases and J by 1 base, leaving 6 bases between them. CDR3 size: 14 residues. The TCR originated in a man younger than 30 in good health. The J gene is TRBJ2-2, the V gene TRBV9; D may be TRBD2 (5 bases). Material for sequencing was memory CD4+ T cells sorted from blood. Subset of the sample: CD45RA-negative fraction. This CDR3 reads CASSVRENTGELFF. The CDR3 DNA reads as TGTGCCAGCAGCGTTCGGGAGAACACCGGGGAGCTGTTTTTT.